A selection of T cell receptor beta chains follows, all from one sample in a study of T cell repertoires in cytomegalovirus infection. TCRdb ran MiXCR on the reads and lists one entry per CDR3 protein. The table lists roughly 720,000 distinct CDR3 sequences, 35% of them singletons, with around 2.8% in the top ten. Specimen: PBMCs. Receptors originate from a human donor in good health (CMV status not recorded). Some clones in this sample may be carry-over from other donors' samples. Each CDR3 is given with its conserved first and last residue. The D gene is left open where the match is weak. Not all rows give a size; the values are once, few, many and, for expanded clones, a class.

abundance: many; j_gene: TRBJ2-6; v_gene: TRBV19; d_gene: TRBD1; len: 15; CDR3aa: CASDRDGSGANVLTF; CDR3nt: TGTGCCAGTGACAGGGATGGCTCTGGGGCCAACGTCCTGACTTTC
abundance: many; j_gene: TRBJ2-3; v_gene: TRBV19; d_gene: TRBD2; len: 15; CDR3aa: CASTRREFFTDTQYF; CDR3nt: TGTGCCAGTACTCGGCGGGAGTTTTTTACAGATACGCAGTATTTT
abundance: .; j_gene: TRBJ2-3; v_gene: TRBV24-1; d_gene: .; len: 14; CDR3aa: CATSAIDPADTQYF; CDR3nt: TGTGCCACCAGTGCTATCGACCCGGCAGATACGCAGTATTTT
abundance: .; j_gene: TRBJ1-1; v_gene: TRBV6-1; d_gene: .; len: 13; CDR3aa: CASSYELDSDAFF; CDR3nt: TGTGCCAGCAGTTATGAGCTGGACAGTGATGCTTTCTTT
abundance: .; j_gene: TRBJ2-3; v_gene: TRBV7-2; d_gene: TRBD2; len: 19; CDR3aa: CASSLNGGGTSLSTATQYF; CDR3nt: TGTGCCAGCAGCTTAAACGGCGGGGGGACGTCTCTTAGCACAGCTACGCAGTATTTT
abundance: .; j_gene: TRBJ1-1; v_gene: TRBV20-1; d_gene: .; len: 15; CDR3aa: CSAIRPRKVNTEAFF; CDR3nt: TGCAGTGCTATCCGGCCAAGGAAGGTGAACACTGAAGCTTTCTTT
abundance: few; j_gene: TRBJ2-3; v_gene: TRBV28; d_gene: TRBD2; len: 18; CDR3aa: CASSSLVAGGRSTDTQYF; CDR3nt: TGTGCCAGCAGTTCCCTAGTAGCGGGGGGACGGAGCACAGATACGCAGTATTTT
abundance: few; j_gene: TRBJ1-2; v_gene: TRBV15; d_gene: .; len: 13; CDR3aa: CATSREVQDGYTF; CDR3nt: TGTGCCACCAGCAGAGAAGTACAGGATGGCTACACCTTC
abundance: few; j_gene: TRBJ1-2; v_gene: TRBV6-5; d_gene: TRBD1; len: 14; CDR3aa: CASSYRDRVSGYTF; CDR3nt: TGTGCCAGCAGTTACCGGGACAGGGTCTCTGGCTACACCTTC
abundance: few; j_gene: TRBJ2-1; v_gene: TRBV6-2/TRBV6-3; d_gene: TRBD1; len: 18; CDR3aa: CASSYTYRDRVPYNEQFF; CDR3nt: TGTGCCAGCAGTTACACATACCGGGACAGGGTCCCCTACAATGAGCAGTTCTTC
abundance: few; j_gene: TRBJ1-2; v_gene: TRBV28; d_gene: .; len: 14; CDR3aa: CASSFSDFIYGYTF; CDR3nt: TGTGCCAGCAGTTTTTCAGATTTTATCTATGGCTACACCTTC
abundance: .; j_gene: TRBJ2-5; v_gene: TRBV12-5; d_gene: TRBD2; len: 17; CDR3aa: CASSRGDSGRAHETQYF; CDR3nt: TGTGCTAGCTCGAGGGGCGATAGCGGGAGGGCCCATGAGACCCAGTACTTC
abundance: few; j_gene: TRBJ1-1; v_gene: TRBV7-2; d_gene: .; len: 15; CDR3aa: CASSLYSTRNTEAFF; CDR3nt: TGTGCCAGCAGCCTTTACAGCACTAGGAACACTGAAGCTTTCTTT
abundance: many; j_gene: TRBJ1-2; v_gene: TRBV7-2; d_gene: .; len: 13; CDR3aa: CASSPDSKYGYTF; CDR3nt: TGTGCCAGCAGCCCTGACAGCAAGTATGGCTACACCTTC
abundance: few; j_gene: TRBJ2-2; v_gene: TRBV10-3; d_gene: TRBD1; len: 20; CDR3aa: CAISESTVTTGTANTGELFF; CDR3nt: TGTGCCATCAGTGAGTCGACCGTAACAACCGGGACAGCGAACACCGGGGAGCTGTTTTTT
abundance: .; j_gene: TRBJ2-4; v_gene: TRBV10-2; d_gene: TRBD2; len: 15; CDR3aa: CASRGMGGAKNIQYF; CDR3nt: TGCGCCAGCAGAGGCATGGGGGGGGCCAAAAACATTCAGTACTTC
abundance: few; j_gene: TRBJ2-3; v_gene: TRBV28; d_gene: TRBD2; len: 17; CDR3aa: CASSLLAGEIDPDTQYF; CDR3nt: TGTGCCAGCAGTTTATTGGCGGGAGAAATAGACCCAGATACGCAGTATTTT
abundance: few; j_gene: TRBJ1-1; v_gene: TRBV11-2; d_gene: .; len: 14; CDR3aa: CASSSNRANTEAFF; CDR3nt: TGTGCCAGCAGCTCCAACCGGGCGAACACTGAAGCTTTCTTT
abundance: few; j_gene: TRBJ1-1; v_gene: TRBV27; d_gene: .; len: 15; CDR3aa: CASSRNLQGNTEAFF; CDR3nt: TGTGCCAGCAGTCGTAACCTACAGGGGAACACTGAAGCTTTCTTT
abundance: .; j_gene: TRBJ2-3; v_gene: TRBV19; d_gene: .; len: 14; CDR3aa: CASSMGLQEDTQYF; CDR3nt: TGTGCCAGTAGTATGGGTCTGCAGGAAGATACGCAGTATTTT
abundance: few; j_gene: TRBJ2-3; v_gene: TRBV20-1; d_gene: TRBD2; len: 18; CDR3aa: CSAYRPGLAGGPTDTQYF; CDR3nt: TGCAGTGCTTACAGACCGGGACTAGCGGGAGGCCCCACAGATACGCAGTATTTT
abundance: .; j_gene: TRBJ1-1; v_gene: TRBV29-1; d_gene: .; len: 12; CDR3aa: CSVDRGKVEAFF; CDR3nt: TGCAGCGTTGATCGGGGGAAGGTTGAAGCTTTCTTT
abundance: .; j_gene: TRBJ1-3; v_gene: TRBV28; d_gene: .; len: 14; CDR3aa: CASSLQQPGNTIYF; CDR3nt: TGTGCCAGCAGTTTACAGCAGCCTGGAAACACCATATATTTT
abundance: .; j_gene: TRBJ1-2; v_gene: TRBV5-1; d_gene: .; len: 13; CDR3aa: CASSLDMFYGYTF; CDR3nt: TGCGCCAGCAGCTTAGACATGTTTTATGGCTACACCTTC
abundance: many; j_gene: TRBJ2-5; v_gene: TRBV7-2; d_gene: .; len: 13; CDR3aa: CASSLYSRETQYF; CDR3nt: TGTGCCAGCAGCTTATACTCTCGGGAGACCCAGTACTTC
abundance: few; j_gene: TRBJ2-4; v_gene: TRBV28; d_gene: .; len: 15; CDR3aa: CASSFTGIAKNIQYF; CDR3nt: TGTGCCAGCAGTTTTACGGGGATAGCCAAAAACATTCAGTACTTC
abundance: .; j_gene: TRBJ1-4; v_gene: TRBV28; d_gene: .; len: 14; CDR3aa: CASSKAGTNEKLCF; CDR3nt: TGTGCCAGCAGTAAGGCAGGTACTAATGAAAAACTGTGTTTT
abundance: .; j_gene: TRBJ2-7; v_gene: TRBV10-2; d_gene: TRBD1; len: 14; CDR3aa: CATSTTGAAYEQYF; CDR3nt: TGCGCCACCTCCACGACAGGGGCCGCCTACGAGCAGTACTTC
abundance: .; j_gene: TRBJ2-1; v_gene: TRBV27; d_gene: TRBD2; len: 15; CDR3aa: CASSLREGLFNEQFF; CDR3nt: TGTGCCAGCAGTTTGCGGGAGGGCCTATTCAATGAGCAGTTCTTC
abundance: .; j_gene: TRBJ2-6; v_gene: TRBV29-1; d_gene: .; len: 16; CDR3aa: CSVEWRDMAGANVLTF; CDR3nt: TGCAGCGTTGAATGGAGGGATATGGCTGGGGCCAACGTCCTGACTTTC
abundance: few; j_gene: TRBJ2-1; v_gene: TRBV28; d_gene: .; len: 15; CDR3aa: CASKEWFYSYNEQFF; CDR3nt: TGTGCCAGCAAAGAGTGGTTCTACTCCTACAATGAGCAGTTCTTC
abundance: .; j_gene: TRBJ1-5; v_gene: TRBV20-1; d_gene: .; len: 15; CDR3aa: CSAGDRDFSNQPQHF; CDR3nt: TGCAGTGCCGGTGACAGAGATTTTAGCAATCAGCCCCAGCATTTT
abundance: .; j_gene: TRBJ2-5; v_gene: TRBV20-1; d_gene: TRBD2; len: 14; CDR3aa: CSATLAGAPETQYF; CDR3nt: TGCAGTGCTACACTAGCGGGAGCCCCAGAGACCCAGTACTTC
abundance: .; j_gene: TRBJ2-3; v_gene: TRBV28; d_gene: TRBD2; len: 18; CDR3aa: CASSPLMTSGSSADTQYF; CDR3nt: TGTGCCAGCAGTCCGCTCATGACTAGCGGGAGTTCGGCAGATACGCAGTATTTT
abundance: few; j_gene: TRBJ2-3; v_gene: TRBV7-6; d_gene: .; len: 14; CDR3aa: CASSLERFWDTQYF; CDR3nt: TGTGCCAGCAGCTTAGAAAGGTTTTGGGATACGCAGTATTTT
abundance: .; j_gene: TRBJ2-1; v_gene: TRBV10-3; d_gene: .; len: 11; CDR3aa: CAISGGLAQFF; CDR3nt: TGTGCCATCAGTGGGGGCTTGGCGCAGTTCTTC
abundance: .; j_gene: TRBJ2-7; v_gene: TRBV6-1; d_gene: .; len: 14; CDR3aa: CASSAVGTGPEQYF; CDR3nt: TGTGCCAGCAGTGCGGTGGGCACCGGGCCCGAGCAGTACTTC